These 16 T cell receptor beta chains were sequenced from one sample in a study of shared clonotypes between healthy human individuals. Selected positively for CCR7 and CD45RO-negative, naive CD8 cells excluded terminally differentiated effector memory CD45RA+ cells. Libraries were prepared by immunoSEQ multiplex PCR; TCRdb keeps only in-frame clonotypes and omits some of them. Altogether 1.5 million to 2.5 million clones are present, around 96% being singletons, with the ten largest covering less than 1.5%. The sequencing sample was made of naive CD8+ T cells sorted from blood. These receptors all come from a man younger than 30 in good health.

The chain has TRBV10-3 and TRBJ2-1; D is possibly TRBD2 (6 bases). The ends were cut back, 3 bases at V and 4 bases at J, with 10 bases in the middle. CDR3 length equals 14 residues. CDR1 and CDR2 from the germline V gene are ENHRY and SYGVKD. CDR3 nucleotides: TGTGCCATCAGTGACGCGGGGCCATACAATGAGCAGTTCTTC. It yields the protein CAISDAGPYNEQFF.

The sample holds one count of this clone. This rearrangement joins TRBV29-1 to TRBJ2-7; D unclear. The germline V and J ends were trimmed by 6 bases and 3 bases, with 12 bases remaining between them. The CDR3 contains 12 residues. Germline-derived CDR1 and CDR2 are SQVTM and ANQGSEA. CDR3 sequence: CSVERANYEQYF. The CDR3 DNA follows: TGCAGCGTCGAACGGGCCAACTACGAGCAGTACTTC.

The chain has TRBV19 and TRBJ2-1, with D hard to call. Germline CDR1 reads LNHDA; CDR2 reads SQIVND (reference sequence). CDR3 length: 15 amino acids. V was clipped by 3 bases and J by 4 bases, with 13 bases between them. CDR3 protein: CASSMYSMGYNEQFF. The CDR3 DNA is TGTGCCAGTAGTATGTACAGTATGGGGTACAATGAGCAGTTCTTC.

This clone was seen once. The CDR3 here is CASSELAAWAGGYNEQFF. In nucleotides, the CDR3 is TGTGCCAGCAGTGAACTGGCCGCTTGGGCGGGGGGCTACAATGAGCAGTTCTTC. V is TRBV6-1 and J is TRBJ2-1, with 8 bases identical to TRBD2. Germline values: CDR1 MNHNS, CDR2 SASEGT. Trimming took 2 bases from V and 3 from J; bases not matched to a gene: 12. CDR3 size: 18 residues.

With regard to this clone: Other DNA sequences within the sample encode an identical CDR3. The V call is TRBV19, the J call TRBJ2-2; 8 bases align to TRBD2. V lost 0 bases, J lost 1 base, and 4 bases stayed unmatched. The CDR3 is made up of 17 amino acids. The germline gives CDR1 LNHDA, CDR2 SQIVND (reference sequence). This CDR3 is CASSIDREGLNTGELFF. CDR3 bases: TGTGCCAGTAGTATAGATCGGGAGGGTTTGAACACCGGGGAGCTGTTTTTT.

In this sample, this clone turned up once. The chain is built from TRBV11-3 and TRBJ1-1, with D unclear. CDR1 and CDR2 from the germline V gene are SGHNT and YENEEA. Trimming left V 3 bases short and J 1 base short, with 6 bases between. This CDR3 is built from 13 residues. CDR3 bases: TGTGCCAGCAGCTTCTACACGAACACTGAAGCTTTCTTT. This gives the protein CASSFYTNTEAFF. Variable domain in full (rest from reference TRBV11-3 and TRBJ1-1): EAGVVQSPRYKIIEKKQPVAFWCNPISGHNTLYWYLQNLGQGPELLIRYENEEAVDDSQLPKDRFSAERLKGVDSTLKIQPAELGDSAVYLCASSFYTNTEAFFGQGTRLTVV.

Worth noting for this clone: Different DNA sequences within this sample yield the same CDR3. The rearrangement uses TRBV5-4 and TRBJ2-7; 8 positions agree with TRBD1. The CDR3 is 15 amino acids. Per germline, CDR1 SGHNT and CDR2 YYREEE (reference sequence). V lost 0 bases to trimming and J lost 1 base; unmatched junction nucleotides: 3. The CDR3 reads CASSLGQGSSYEQYF. The CDR3 DNA is TGTGCCAGCAGCTTGGGACAGGGGTCTTCCTACGAGCAGTACTTC.

This rearrangement joins TRBV11-2 to TRBJ2-7, with a tentative D call TRBD1 (6 bases). CDR1 and CDR2 from the germline V gene are SGHAT and FQNNGV. Trimming removed 5 bases at V and 3 bases at J, with 17 bases between. The CDR3 runs 15 residues. The CDR3 reads CASSHPTGSGYEQYF. CDR3 nucleotides: TGTGCCAGCAGCCACCCGACAGGATCTGGCTACGAGCAGTACTTC.

The chain carries TRBV27 and TRBJ1-2; D gene unclear. Between the trimmed V and J ends, which lost 6 bases and 1 base, there was a span of 15 bases. Germline assignment: CDR1 MNHEY and CDR2 SMNVEV (reference sequence). The CDR3 sequence is 15 residues long. CDR3 residues: CASRLTSYGNYGYTF. DNA of the CDR3: TGTGCCAGCAGGCTGACAAGCTATGGTAACTATGGCTACACCTTC.

This chain uses TRBV5-1 with TRBJ2-7; D gene ambiguous. The V gene lost 0 bases and the J gene lost 3 bases, with 10 bases spanning the gap. Germline V gene lookup returns CDR1 SGHRS and CDR2 YFSETQ. This CDR3 is built from 14 residues. Here the CDR3 reads CASSLDPGGYEQYF. In DNA form, the CDR3 reads TGCGCCAGCAGCTTGGACCCGGGCGGCTACGAGCAGTACTTC.

V gene TRBV12-5 combines with J gene TRBJ2-1; D gene uncertain. CDR3 length: 14 residues. Per germline, CDR1 LGHNT and CDR2 FRNRAP. Trimming took off 5 bases at V and 3 bases at J, with 11 bases between the two ends. The CDR3 reads CASGPRTDYNEQFF. The CDR3 nucleotides read TGTGCTAGTGGTCCAAGGACCGACTACAATGAGCAGTTCTTC.

This chain connects TRBV7-9 to TRBJ1-1; no definite D call. Trimming pared 1 base from V and 8 bases from J, leaving 8 bases between. Germline CDR1 and CDR2: SEHNR and FQNEAQ (reference sequence). The CDR3 extends over 12 amino acids. This chain's CDR3 is CASSLEALEAFF. CDR3 DNA: TGTGCCAGCAGCTTAGAAGCCTTAGAAGCTTTCTTT.

The chain carries TRBV2 and TRBJ1-2; a possible D gene is TRBD1 (5 bases). The CDR3 totals 15 residues. Germline assignment: CDR1 SNHLY and CDR2 FYNNEI. V was shortened by 6 bases and J by 3 bases, with 17 bases between the two germline ends. The CDR3 here is CASSEPRDGDYGYTF. The CDR3 DNA reads as TGTGCCAGCAGCGAACCGCGGGACGGAGACTATGGCTACACCTTC.

The genes are TRBV13 and TRBJ1-2; 10 nucleotides line up with TRBD1. The germline V gene encodes CDR1 PRHDT and CDR2 FYEKMQ (reference sequence). The trim removed 6 bases at V and 3 bases at J, leaving 7 bases unmatched. The CDR3 is 15 residues long. In DNA form, the CDR3 reads TGTGCCAGCAGTTCGACAGGGGGCGAGGACTATGGCTACACCTTC. Amino acid sequence: CASSSTGGEDYGYTF.

This chain uses TRBV11-2 with TRBJ1-4; D gene ambiguous. Deletions cut 1 base from V and 6 bases from J, with 6 bases between. This CDR3 is 13 amino acids long. Germline V gene sequence: CDR1 SGHAT, CDR2 FQNNGV. The CDR3 loop is CASSLGDHEKLFF. CDR3 DNA sequence: TGTGCCAGCAGCTTAGGCGACCATGAAAAACTGTTTTTT. Filled out from reference TRBV11-2 and TRBJ1-4, the complete variable domain reads EAGVAQSPRYKIIEKRQSVAFWCNPISGHATLYWYQQILGQGPKLLIQFQNNGVVDDSQLPKDRFSAERLKGVDSTLKIQPAKLEDSAVYLCASSLGDHEKLFFGSGTQLSVL.

The V and J genes are TRBV7-9 and TRBJ2-1; unclear D gene. V was cut by 2 bases and J by 0 bases, with 5 bases left in between. There are 14 residues in the CDR3. In germline, CDR1 is SEHNR, CDR2 FQNEAQ (reference sequence). For the CDR3, the DNA is TGTGCCAGCAGCTTAATAGGCTCCTACAATGAGCAGTTCTTC. This codes for CASSLIGSYNEQFF.